The 3 T cell receptor beta chains below all came from one sample that was sequenced in a study of T-cell reconstitution after alpha-beta-depleted transplantation in children. Unique molecular identifiers were incorporated when the TCRbeta library was constructed. One entry per CDR3 protein, called by TCRdb with MiXCR from the PCR reads. The data contain approximately 1,000,000 distinct CDR3 sequences, about 29% of them singletons. This specimen was PBMCs, mostly from graft donor cells, taken 360 days after TCRalphabeta/CD19-depleted stem cell transplant. Every receptor here comes from a boy younger than two who had a stem cell transplant for SCID, so the T cells may come from the graft donor.

This clonotype has a handful of counts. The chain combines TRBV4-3 with TRBJ2-2; 10 bases are a match to TRBD2. Germline V CDR1 and CDR2: LGHNA, YSLEER. CDR3 size: 15 residues. J was trimmed by 7 bases and V by 3 bases; bases with no gene match: 5. The DNA for the CDR3 is TGCGCCAGCAGCCACCTAGCGGGGGTGGGCGGGGAGCTGTTTTTT. The encoded protein is CASSHLAGVGGELFF.

The chain employs TRBV2 and TRBJ2-1; weak D call: TRBD1 (6 bases). Trimming pared 8 bases from V and 13 bases from J, leaving 12 bases between. CDR1 and CDR2 from the germline V gene are SNHLY and FYNNEI. CDR3 length equals 10 residues. CDR3 nucleotide sequence: TGTGCCAGCGGGGGCAGGGTACAGTTCTTC. It specifies CASGGRVQFF.

This sequence joins TRBV5-1 and TRBJ2-7; the match to TRBD1 covers 8 bases. Germline loops: CDR1 SGHRS, CDR2 YFSETQ. J was trimmed by 5 bases and V by 4 bases; bases with no gene match: 11. This CDR3 contains 15 residues. CDR3 bases: TGCGCCAGCAGCGCTCCGGGACAGGTCTTTAACGAGCAGTACTTC. This translates into CASSAPGQVFNEQYF.